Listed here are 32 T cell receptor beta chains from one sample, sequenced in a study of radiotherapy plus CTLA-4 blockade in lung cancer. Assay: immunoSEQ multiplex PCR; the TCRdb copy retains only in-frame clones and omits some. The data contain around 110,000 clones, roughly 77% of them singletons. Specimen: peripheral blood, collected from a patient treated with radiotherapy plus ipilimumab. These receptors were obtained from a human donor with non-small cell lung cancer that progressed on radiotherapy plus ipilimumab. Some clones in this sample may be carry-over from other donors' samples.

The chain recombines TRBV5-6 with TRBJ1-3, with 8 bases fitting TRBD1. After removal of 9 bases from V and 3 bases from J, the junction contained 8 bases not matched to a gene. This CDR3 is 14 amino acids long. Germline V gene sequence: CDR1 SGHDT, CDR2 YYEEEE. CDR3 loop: CATLDRGGGNTIYF. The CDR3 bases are TGTGCCACCTTAGACAGGGGTGGTGGAAACACCATATATTTT.

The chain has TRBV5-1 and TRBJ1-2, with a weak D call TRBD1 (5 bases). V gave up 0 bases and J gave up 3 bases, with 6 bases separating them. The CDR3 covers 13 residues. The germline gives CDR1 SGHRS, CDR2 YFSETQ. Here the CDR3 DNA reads TGCGCCAGCAGCTTGGAGGGGTACTATGGCTACACCTTC. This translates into CASSLEGYYGYTF.

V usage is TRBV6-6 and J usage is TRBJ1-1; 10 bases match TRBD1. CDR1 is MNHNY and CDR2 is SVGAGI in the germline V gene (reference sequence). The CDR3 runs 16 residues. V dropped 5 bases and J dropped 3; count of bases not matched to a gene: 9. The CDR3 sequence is CASSTRTGGRDTEAFF. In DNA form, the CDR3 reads TGTGCCAGCAGTACCAGGACAGGGGGGAGGGACACTGAAGCTTTCTTT.

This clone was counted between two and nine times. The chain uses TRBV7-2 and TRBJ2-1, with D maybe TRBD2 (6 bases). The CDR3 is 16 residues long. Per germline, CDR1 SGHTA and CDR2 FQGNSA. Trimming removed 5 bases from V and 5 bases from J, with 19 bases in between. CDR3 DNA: TGTGCCAGCAGCCCGAGTGGGGGGAGAGTCGACAATGAGCAGTTCTTC. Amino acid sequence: CASSPSGGRVDNEQFF.

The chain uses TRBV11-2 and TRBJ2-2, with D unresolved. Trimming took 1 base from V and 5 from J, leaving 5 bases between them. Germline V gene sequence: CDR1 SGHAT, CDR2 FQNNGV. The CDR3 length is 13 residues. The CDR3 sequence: CASSLVRTGELFF. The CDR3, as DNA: TGTGCCAGCAGCTTAGTCCGGACCGGGGAGCTGTTTTTT.

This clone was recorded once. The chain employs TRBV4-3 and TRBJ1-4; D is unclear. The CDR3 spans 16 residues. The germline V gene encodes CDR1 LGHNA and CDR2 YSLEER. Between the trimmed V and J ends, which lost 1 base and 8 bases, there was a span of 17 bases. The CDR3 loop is CASSQGQVPLGEKLFF. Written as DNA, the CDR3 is TGCGCCAGCAGCCAAGGTCAGGTCCCTTTAGGGGAAAAACTGTTTTTT.

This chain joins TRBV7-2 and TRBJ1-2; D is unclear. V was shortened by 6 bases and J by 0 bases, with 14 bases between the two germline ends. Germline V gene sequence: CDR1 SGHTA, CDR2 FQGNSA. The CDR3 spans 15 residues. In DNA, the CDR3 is TGTGCCAGCAGAAACCTCGCCGGGACTAACTATGGCTACACCTTC. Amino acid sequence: CASRNLAGTNYGYTF.

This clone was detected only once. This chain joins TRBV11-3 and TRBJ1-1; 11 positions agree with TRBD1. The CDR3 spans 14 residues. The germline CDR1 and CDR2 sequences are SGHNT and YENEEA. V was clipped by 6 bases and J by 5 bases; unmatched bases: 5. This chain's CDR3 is CASSGQGAKTEAFF. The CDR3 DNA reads TGTGCCAGCAGTGGACAGGGGGCTAAGACTGAAGCTTTCTTT. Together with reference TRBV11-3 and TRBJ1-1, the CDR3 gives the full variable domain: EAGVVQSPRYKIIEKKQPVAFWCNPISGHNTLYWYLQNLGQGPELLIRYENEEAVDDSQLPKDRFSAERLKGVDSTLKIQPAELGDSAVYLCASSGQGAKTEAFFGQGTRLTVV.

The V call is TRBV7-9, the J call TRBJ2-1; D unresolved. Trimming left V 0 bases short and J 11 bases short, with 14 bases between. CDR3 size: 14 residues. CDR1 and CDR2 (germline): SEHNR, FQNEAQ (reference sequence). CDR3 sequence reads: CASSLAALLRQQFF. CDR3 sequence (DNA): TGTGCCAGCAGCTTAGCCGCCCTTTTGCGTCAGCAGTTCTTC.

CDR3 DNA sequence: TGTGCCAGCAGCGCCCGCCCGACAGGGGGGAACTATGGCTACACCTTC. Translation: CASSARPTGGNYGYTF. The chain employs TRBV13 and TRBJ1-2, with 9 bases identical to TRBD1. Germline CDR1 reads PRHDT; CDR2 reads FYEKMQ (reference sequence). V was pared by 5 bases and J by 2 bases, with 9 bases of the junction left unmatched. The CDR3 runs to 16 residues.

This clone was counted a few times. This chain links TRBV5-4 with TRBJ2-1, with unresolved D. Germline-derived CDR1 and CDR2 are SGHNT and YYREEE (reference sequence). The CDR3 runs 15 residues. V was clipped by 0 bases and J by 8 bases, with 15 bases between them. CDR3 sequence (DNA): TGTGCCAGCAGCTTGGGGCTCCCTCAGACGTATGAGCAGTTCTTC. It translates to CASSLGLPQTYEQFF. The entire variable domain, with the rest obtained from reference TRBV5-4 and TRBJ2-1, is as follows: ETGVTQSPTHLIKTRGQQVTLRCSSQSGHNTVSWYQQALGQGPQFIFQYYREEENGRGNFPPRFSGLQFPNYSSELNVNALELDDSALYLCASSLGLPQTYEQFFGPGTRLTVL.

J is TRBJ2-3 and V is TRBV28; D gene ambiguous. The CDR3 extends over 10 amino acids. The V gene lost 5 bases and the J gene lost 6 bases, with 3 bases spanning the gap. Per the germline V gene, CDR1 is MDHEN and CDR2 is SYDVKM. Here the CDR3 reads CASSHDTQYF. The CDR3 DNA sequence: TGTGCCAGCAGTCACGATACGCAGTATTTT. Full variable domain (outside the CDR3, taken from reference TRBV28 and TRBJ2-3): DVKVTQSSRYLVKRTGEKVFLECVQDMDHENMFWYRQDPGLGLRLIYFSYDVKMKEKGDIPEGYSVSREKKERFSLILESASTNQTSMYLCASSHDTQYFGPGTRLTVL.

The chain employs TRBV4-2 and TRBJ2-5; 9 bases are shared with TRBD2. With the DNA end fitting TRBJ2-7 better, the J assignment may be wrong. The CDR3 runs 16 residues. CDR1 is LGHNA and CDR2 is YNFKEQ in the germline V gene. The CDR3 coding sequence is TGTGCCAGCAGCCAAGAGGCAGCGGGGGGCCTCGGCGAGCAGTACTTC. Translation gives CASSQEAAGGLGEQYF.

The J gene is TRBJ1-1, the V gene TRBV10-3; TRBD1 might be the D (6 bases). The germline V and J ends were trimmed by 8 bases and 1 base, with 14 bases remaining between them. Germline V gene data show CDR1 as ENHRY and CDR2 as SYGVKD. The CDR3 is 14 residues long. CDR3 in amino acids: CAISQSGQNTEAFF. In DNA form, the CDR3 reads TGTGCCATCTCTCAATCGGGACAGAACACTGAAGCTTTCTTT.

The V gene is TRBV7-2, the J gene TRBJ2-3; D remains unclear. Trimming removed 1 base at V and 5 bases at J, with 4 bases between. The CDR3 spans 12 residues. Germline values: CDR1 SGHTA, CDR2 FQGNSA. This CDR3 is CASSLVIDTQYF. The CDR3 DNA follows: TGTGCCAGCAGCTTAGTGATAGATACGCAGTATTTT.

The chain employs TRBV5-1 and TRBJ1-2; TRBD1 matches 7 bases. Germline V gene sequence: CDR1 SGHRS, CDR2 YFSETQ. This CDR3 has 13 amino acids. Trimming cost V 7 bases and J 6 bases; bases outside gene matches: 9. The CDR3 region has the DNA TGCGCCAGCGGCGCTAGGCAGGGGGATGGCTACACCTTC. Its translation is CASGARQGDGYTF.

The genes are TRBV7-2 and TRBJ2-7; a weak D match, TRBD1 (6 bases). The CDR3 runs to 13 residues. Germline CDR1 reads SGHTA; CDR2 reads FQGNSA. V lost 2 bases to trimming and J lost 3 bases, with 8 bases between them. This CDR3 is CASSLSDSYEQYF. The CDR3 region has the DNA TGTGCCAGCAGCTTATCGGACAGCTACGAGCAGTACTTC.

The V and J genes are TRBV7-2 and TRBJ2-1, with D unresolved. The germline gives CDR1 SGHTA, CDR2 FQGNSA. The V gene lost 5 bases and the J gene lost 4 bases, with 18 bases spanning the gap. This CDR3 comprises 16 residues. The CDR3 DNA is TGTGCCAGCAGCCCCCAGAGTGGGCTACCATACAATGAGCAGTTCTTC. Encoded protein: CASSPQSGLPYNEQFF.

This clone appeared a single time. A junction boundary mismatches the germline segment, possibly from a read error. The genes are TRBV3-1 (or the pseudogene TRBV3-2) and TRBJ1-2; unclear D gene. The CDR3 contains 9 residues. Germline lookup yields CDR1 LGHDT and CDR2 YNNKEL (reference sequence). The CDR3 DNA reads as TGTGCCAGCAGCCCCCGTAACCTCTTC. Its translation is CASSPRNLF.

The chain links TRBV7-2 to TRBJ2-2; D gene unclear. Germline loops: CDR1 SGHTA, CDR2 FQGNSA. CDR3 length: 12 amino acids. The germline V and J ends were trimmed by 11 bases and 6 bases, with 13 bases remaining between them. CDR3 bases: TGTGCCGTTCCTACGGACGCCGGGGAGCTGTTTTTT. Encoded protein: CAVPTDAGELFF.

The CDR3 nucleotides are TGTGCCAGCAGCTTAGGGTACAGACTCCGAACTAATGAAAAACTGTTTTTT. It specifies CASSLGYRLRTNEKLFF. This rearrangement joins TRBV7-2 to TRBJ1-4; D is ambiguous. V gave up 1 base and J gave up 1 base, with 13 bases separating them. CDR3 length: 17 residues. Germline loops: CDR1 SGHTA, CDR2 FQGNSA.

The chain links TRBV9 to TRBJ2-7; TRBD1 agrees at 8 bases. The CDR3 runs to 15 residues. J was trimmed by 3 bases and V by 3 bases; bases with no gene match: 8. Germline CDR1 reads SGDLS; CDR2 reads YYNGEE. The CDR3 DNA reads TGTGCCAGCAGCGCAGGACAGGGAAGGGGCTACGAGCAGTACTTC. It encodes CASSAGQGRGYEQYF.

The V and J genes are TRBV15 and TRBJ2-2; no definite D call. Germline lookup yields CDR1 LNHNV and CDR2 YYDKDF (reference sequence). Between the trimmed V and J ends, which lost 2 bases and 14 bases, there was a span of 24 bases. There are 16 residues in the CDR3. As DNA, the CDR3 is TGTGCCACCAGCAGACCCCTGGCTGACTCGGGCAAGAGCCTGTTTTTT. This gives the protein CATSRPLADSGKSLFF.

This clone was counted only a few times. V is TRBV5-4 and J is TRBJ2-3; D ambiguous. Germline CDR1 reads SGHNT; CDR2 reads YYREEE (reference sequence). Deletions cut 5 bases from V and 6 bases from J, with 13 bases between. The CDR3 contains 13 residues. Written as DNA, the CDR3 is TGTGCCAGCAGAAAAAGGGATTTGGATACGCAGTATTTT. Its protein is CASRKRDLDTQYF. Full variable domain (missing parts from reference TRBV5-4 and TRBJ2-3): ETGVTQSPTHLIKTRGQQVTLRCSSQSGHNTVSWYQQALGQGPQFIFQYYREEENGRGNFPPRFSGLQFPNYSSELNVNALELDDSALYLCASRKRDLDTQYFGPGTRLTVL.

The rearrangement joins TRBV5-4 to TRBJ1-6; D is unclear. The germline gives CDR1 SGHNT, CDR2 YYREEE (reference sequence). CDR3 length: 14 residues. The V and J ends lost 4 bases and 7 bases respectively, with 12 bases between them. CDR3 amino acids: CASSPTRRNSPLHF. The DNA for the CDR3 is TGTGCCAGCAGCCCCACCCGGAGGAATTCACCCCTCCACTTT.

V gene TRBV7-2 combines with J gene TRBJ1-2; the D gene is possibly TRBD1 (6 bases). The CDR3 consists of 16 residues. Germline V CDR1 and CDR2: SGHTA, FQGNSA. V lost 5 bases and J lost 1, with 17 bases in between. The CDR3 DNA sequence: TGTGCCAGCAGCCCAGCCGGGACACAGTTTAACTATGGCTACACCTTC. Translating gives CASSPAGTQFNYGYTF.

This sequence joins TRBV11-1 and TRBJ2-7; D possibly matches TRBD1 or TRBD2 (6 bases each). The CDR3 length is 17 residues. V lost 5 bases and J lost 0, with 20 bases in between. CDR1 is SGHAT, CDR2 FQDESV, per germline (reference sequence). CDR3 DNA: TGTGCCAGCAGCCATCTGCCGGGGGCCCGGAACTCCTACGAGCAGTACTTC. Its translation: CASSHLPGARNSYEQYF.

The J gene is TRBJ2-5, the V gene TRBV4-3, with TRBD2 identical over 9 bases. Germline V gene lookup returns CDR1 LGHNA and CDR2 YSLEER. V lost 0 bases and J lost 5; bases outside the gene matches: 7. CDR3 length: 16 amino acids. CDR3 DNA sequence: TGCGCCAGCAGCCAAGATGGAAGCGGGGGGTCGGAGACCCAGTACTTC. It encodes CASSQDGSGGSETQYF.

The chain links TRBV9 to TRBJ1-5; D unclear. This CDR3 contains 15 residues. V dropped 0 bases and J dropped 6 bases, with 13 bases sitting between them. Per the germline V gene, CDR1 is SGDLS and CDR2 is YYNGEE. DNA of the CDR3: TGTGCCAGCAGCGTAGGGGAGACATACGGTCAGCCCCAGCATTTT. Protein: CASSVGETYGQPQHF.

The CDR3 protein is CASSLDRVFNNEQFF. CDR3 nucleotide sequence: TGCGCCAGCAGCTTGGACAGGGTTTTTAACAATGAGCAGTTCTTC. This chain joins TRBV5-1 and TRBJ2-1, with D perhaps TRBD1 (6 bases). From germline, CDR1 is SGHRS and CDR2 YFSETQ. Trimming removed 0 bases from V and 5 bases from J, with 12 bases in between. This CDR3 has 15 amino acids.

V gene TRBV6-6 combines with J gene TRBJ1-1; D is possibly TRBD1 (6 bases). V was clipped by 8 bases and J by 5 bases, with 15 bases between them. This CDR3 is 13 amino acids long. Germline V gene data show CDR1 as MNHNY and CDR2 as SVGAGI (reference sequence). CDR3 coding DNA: TGTGCCAGCCCCCGGGGGCTCGGGACTGAAGCTTTCTTT. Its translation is CASPRGLGTEAFF.

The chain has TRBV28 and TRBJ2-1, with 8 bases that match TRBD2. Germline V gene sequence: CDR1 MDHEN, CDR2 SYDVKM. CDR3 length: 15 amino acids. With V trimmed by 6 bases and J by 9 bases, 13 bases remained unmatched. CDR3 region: CASRHIRGGAVEQFF. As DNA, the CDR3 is TGTGCCAGCAGACACATACGGGGGGGCGCGGTTGAGCAGTTCTTC.